This T cell receptor beta chain was obtained from a study of low-dose radiotherapy and immunotherapy resistance in tumors. The V end was cut by 2 bases, the J end by 4 bases, with 8 bases between. Germline CDR1 reads LNHNV; CDR2 reads YYDKDF (reference sequence). The CDR3 consists of 13 residues. Time point of the sample: before trial treatment. Priming of first-strand cDNA relied on TRAV- and TRBV-specific primers (covering alpha and beta chains). TCRs were amplified for approximately 21 PCR cycles with a constant-region primer and V-primer adapter. TCRdb used MiXCR to reprocess the reads, holding one entry per CDR3 protein. Seen here are more than 70,000 distinct CDR3 sequences, around 32% observed once, and the top ten hold roughly 10%. The sample holds many counts of this clonotype.

Sequences were derived from PBMCs, sampled before treatment. This TCR was recovered from a female donor with ovarian cancer. V and J are TRBV15 and TRBJ1-2, with D unclear. CDR3 amino acids: CATSRNTAYGYTF. Written as DNA, the CDR3 is TGTGCCACCAGCAGAAACACTGCCTATGGCTACACCTTC.